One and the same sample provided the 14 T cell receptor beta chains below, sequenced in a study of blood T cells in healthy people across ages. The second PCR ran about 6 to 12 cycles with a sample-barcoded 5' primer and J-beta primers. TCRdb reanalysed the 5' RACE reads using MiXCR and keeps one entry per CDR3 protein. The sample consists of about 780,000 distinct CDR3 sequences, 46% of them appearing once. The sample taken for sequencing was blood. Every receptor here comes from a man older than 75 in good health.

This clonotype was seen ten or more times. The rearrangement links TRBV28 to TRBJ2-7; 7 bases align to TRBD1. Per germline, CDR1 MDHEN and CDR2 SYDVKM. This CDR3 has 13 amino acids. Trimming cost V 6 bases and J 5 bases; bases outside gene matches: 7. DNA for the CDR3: TGTGCCAGCAGGAGACTGACAGGGCACGAGCAGTACTTC. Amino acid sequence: CASRRLTGHEQYF.

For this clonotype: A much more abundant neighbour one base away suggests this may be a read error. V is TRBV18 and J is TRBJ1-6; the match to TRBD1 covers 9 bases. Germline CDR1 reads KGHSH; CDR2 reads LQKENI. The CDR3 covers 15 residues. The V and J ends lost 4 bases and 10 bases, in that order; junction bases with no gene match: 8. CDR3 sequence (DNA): TGTGCCAGCTCACGGGGACAGGGAAAAGTGTCACCCCTCCACTTT. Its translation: CASSRGQGKVSPLHF.

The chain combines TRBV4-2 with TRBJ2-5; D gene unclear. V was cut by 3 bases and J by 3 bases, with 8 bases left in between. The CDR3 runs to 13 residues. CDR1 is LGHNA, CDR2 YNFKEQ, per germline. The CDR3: CASSHNSEETQYF. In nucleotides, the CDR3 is TGTGCCAGCAGCCATAACAGTGAAGAGACCCAGTACTTC.

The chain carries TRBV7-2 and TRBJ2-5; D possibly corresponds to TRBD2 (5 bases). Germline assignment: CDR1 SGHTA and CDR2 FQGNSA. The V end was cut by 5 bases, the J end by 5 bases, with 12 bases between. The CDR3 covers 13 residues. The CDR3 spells CASSDSVGETQYF. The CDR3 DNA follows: TGTGCCAGCAGCGATAGCGTTGGGGAGACCCAGTACTTC.

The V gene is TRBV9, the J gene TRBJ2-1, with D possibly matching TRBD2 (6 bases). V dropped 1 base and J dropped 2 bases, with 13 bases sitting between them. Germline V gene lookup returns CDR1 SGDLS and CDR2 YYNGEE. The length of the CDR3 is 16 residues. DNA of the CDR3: TGTGCCAGCAGCGTATGTTGGAGGGGACCCTACAATGAGCAGTTCTTC. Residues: CASSVCWRGPYNEQFF.

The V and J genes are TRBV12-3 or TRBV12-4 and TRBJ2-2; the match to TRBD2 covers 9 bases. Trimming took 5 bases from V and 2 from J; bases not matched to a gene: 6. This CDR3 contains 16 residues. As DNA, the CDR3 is TGTGCCAGCAGTAACCCTAGCGGGGCTAACACCGGGGAGCTGTTTTTT. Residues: CASSNPSGANTGELFF.

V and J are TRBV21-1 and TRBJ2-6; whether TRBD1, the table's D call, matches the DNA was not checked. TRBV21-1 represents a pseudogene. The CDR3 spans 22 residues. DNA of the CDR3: TGTGCCAGCAGCAAATCCAAAGGAACAGGGCAACTGTCGTCCTCCGGGGCCAACGCCCTGACTTTC. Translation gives CASSKSKGTGQLSSSGANALTF.

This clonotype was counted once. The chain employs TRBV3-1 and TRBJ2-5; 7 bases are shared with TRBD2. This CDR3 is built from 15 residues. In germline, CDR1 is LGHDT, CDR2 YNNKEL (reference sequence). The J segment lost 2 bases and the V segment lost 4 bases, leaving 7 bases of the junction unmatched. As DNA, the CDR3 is TGTGCCAGCAGCCGACCGTCCGGGGGGCAAGAGACCCAGTACTTC. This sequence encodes CASSRPSGGQETQYF.

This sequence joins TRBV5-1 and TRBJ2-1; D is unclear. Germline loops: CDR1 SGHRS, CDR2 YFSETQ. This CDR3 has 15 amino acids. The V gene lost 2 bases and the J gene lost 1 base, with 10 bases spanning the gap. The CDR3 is CASSFDMPSYNEQFF. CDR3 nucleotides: TGCGCCAGCAGCTTTGATATGCCTTCCTACAATGAGCAGTTCTTC.

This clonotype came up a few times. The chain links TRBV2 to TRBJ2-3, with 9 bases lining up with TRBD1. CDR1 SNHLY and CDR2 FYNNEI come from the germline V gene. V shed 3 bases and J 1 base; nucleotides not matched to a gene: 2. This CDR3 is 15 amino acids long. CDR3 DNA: TGTGCCAGCAGTGAGGACAGGGGTGGCACAGATACGCAGTATTTT. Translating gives CASSEDRGGTDTQYF.

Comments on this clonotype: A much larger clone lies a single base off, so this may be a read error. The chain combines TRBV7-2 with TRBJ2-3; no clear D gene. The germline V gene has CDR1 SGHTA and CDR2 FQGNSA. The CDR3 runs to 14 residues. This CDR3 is CASSLASVTDTRYF. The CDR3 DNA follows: TGTGCCAGCAGCTTAGCGTCCGTCACAGATACGCGGTATTTT.

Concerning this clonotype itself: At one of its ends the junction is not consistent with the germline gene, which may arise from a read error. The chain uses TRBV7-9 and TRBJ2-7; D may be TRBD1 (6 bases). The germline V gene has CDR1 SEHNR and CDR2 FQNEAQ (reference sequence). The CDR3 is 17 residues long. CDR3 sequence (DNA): TGTGCCAGCAACTTAGAGAGAGGGGGTTACATCTCCTACGAGCAGTACTTC. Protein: CASNLERGGYISYEQYF.

DNA of the CDR3: TGTGCCAGCAGCTCTCCCGGGACTAGCGGGCTTCTCGCAGATACGCAGTATTTT. Its translation: CASSSPGTSGLLADTQYF. The rearrangement joins TRBV11-3 to TRBJ2-3; 12 positions agree with TRBD2. Germline values: CDR1 SGHNT, CDR2 YENEEA. With 4 bases clipped from V and 4 bases from J, the junction kept 12 bases outside the gene matches. This CDR3 contains 18 residues.

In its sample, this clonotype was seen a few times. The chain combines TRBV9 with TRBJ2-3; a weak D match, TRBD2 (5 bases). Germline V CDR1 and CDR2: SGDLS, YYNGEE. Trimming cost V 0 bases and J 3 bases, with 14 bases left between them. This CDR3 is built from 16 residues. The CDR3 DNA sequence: TGTGCCAGCAGCGTAGGGAGCGGCTCCCCTACAGATACGCAGTATTTT. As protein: CASSVGSGSPTDTQYF.